These T cell receptor beta chains were read from a single sample in a study of identical twins. Using its own MiXCR run on the 5' RACE reads, TCRdb lists one record per CDR3 protein. The sample holds 750,000 to 950,000 distinct CDR3 sequences, about 12% seen once. Separately, the same data were catalogued under a study of yellow fever vaccine responses in identical twins.

Specimen: PBMCs. These receptors came from a woman under 30 in good health. Both conserved end residues are trimmed from each CDR3. The order of the fields is clone size, V gene, J gene, CDR3 protein. Clone size is shown for a subset of rows, as once, few, many or a class of expanded clone.

few	TRBV20-1	TRBJ2-5	SAKGVDTDQETQY
.	TRBV5-1	TRBJ2-1	ASSLLAGSEQF
once	TRBV14	TRBJ2-5	ASSHTSGSETQY
few	TRBV12-3/TRBV12-4	TRBJ2-1	ASSPTSGSWYNEQF
few	TRBV12-3/TRBV12-4	TRBJ1-5	ASRSPGTPLKPQH
.	TRBV19	TRBJ2-7	ASREMGRTFYEQY
.	TRBV6-5	TRBJ1-2	ASSYSVGQVGYT
few	TRBV7-9	TRBJ1-1	ASSLEEQNTEAF
.	TRBV6-1	TRBJ2-3	ASSEGSGRTDTQY
few	TRBV14	TRBJ2-3	ASSQGRDRRDTQY
few	TRBV5-1	TRBJ1-6	ASSLDTGGAPSPLH
few	TRBV7-9	TRBJ1-4	ASSLQGRATNEKLF
few	TRBV24-1	TRBJ2-1	ATSDSLAYNEQF
.	TRBV5-1	TRBJ2-2	ASSAPGQVLTGELF
many	TRBV6-5	TRBJ1-1	ASSYSKGPYGAF
.	TRBV7-6	TRBJ2-5	ASSLAYGTVQETQY
.	TRBV3-1	TRBJ2-7	ASSQLLTEQY
few	TRBV6-2/TRBV6-3	TRBJ2-4	ASSFRTSGSNIQY
few	TRBV18	TRBJ2-5	ASSPAGFETQY
.	TRBV12-3/TRBV12-4	TRBJ2-5	ASSSRDQETQY
few	TRBV5-1	TRBJ2-7	ASSLPRGSSYEQY
.	TRBV20-1	TRBJ2-3	SASRLAGGTDTQY
many	TRBV20-1	TRBJ2-3	SARVGDTQY
.	TRBV12-3/TRBV12-4	TRBJ2-7	ASSLGQVGEQY
many	TRBV9	TRBJ2-1	ASTPAPSGRSEQF
.	TRBV6-1	TRBJ2-5	ASSEPLMGQETQY
.	TRBV20-1	TRBJ1-4	SARAAGQGLGKLF
many	TRBV10-3	TRBJ1-1	AISESTSMNTEAF
.	TRBV28	TRBJ2-1	ASSSGGAPVRNEQF
.	TRBV19	TRBJ2-1	ASSIRTASYNEQF
few	TRBV5-1	TRBJ1-4	ASSQGSDNEKLF
.	TRBV24-1	TRBJ2-1	ATSARTGAGYNEQF
many	TRBV5-1	TRBJ2-1	ASSFAGGVYNEQF
few	TRBV28	TRBJ2-5	ASSHGNQETQY
.	TRBV2	TRBJ2-4	ASSKTSGPLWVDIQY
few	TRBV12-3/TRBV12-4	TRBJ2-7	ASSLIGGKRYEQY
.	TRBV20-1	TRBJ2-7	SARDRWNSGSQGSYEQY
many	TRBV12-3/TRBV12-4	TRBJ1-5	ASSLGQGRQPQH
many	TRBV7-9	TRBJ2-1	ASSLAGRNEQF